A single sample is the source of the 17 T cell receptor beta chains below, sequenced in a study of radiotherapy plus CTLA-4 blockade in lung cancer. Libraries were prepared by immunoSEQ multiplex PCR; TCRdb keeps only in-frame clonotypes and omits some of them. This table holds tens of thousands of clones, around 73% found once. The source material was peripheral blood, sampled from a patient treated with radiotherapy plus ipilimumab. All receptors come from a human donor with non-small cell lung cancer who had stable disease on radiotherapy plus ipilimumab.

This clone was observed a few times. In DNA form, the CDR3 reads TGCGCCAGCAGCCAAGGGTTCGGACGGAACACTGAAGCTTTCTTT. Translating it yields CASSQGFGRNTEAFF. The chain couples TRBV4-1 to TRBJ1-1, with D unresolved. The CDR3 sequence is 15 residues long. The V end was cut by 1 base, the J end by 1 base, with 10 bases between. Germline V gene sequence: CDR1 MGHRA, CDR2 YSYEKL.

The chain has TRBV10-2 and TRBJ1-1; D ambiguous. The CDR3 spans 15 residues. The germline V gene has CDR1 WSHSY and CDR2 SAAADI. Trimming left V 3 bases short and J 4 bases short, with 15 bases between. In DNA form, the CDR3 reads TGCGCCAGCAGTGATCTCGGATCGATGGGCACTGAAGCTTTCTTT. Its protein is CASSDLGSMGTEAFF.

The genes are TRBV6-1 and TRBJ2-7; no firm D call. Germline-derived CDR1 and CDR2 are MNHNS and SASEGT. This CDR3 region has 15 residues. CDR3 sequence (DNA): TGTGCCAGCAGAGAAGGGCGCGGAAAGACCTACGAGCAGTACGTC. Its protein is CASREGRGKTYEQYV.

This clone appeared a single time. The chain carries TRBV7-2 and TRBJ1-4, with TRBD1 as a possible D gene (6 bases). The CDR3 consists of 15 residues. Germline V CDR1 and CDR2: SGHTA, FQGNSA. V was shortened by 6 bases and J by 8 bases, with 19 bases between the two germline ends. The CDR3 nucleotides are TGTGCCAGCAGGGCGCGTGAGACAGGCGGGGAAAAACTGTTTTTT. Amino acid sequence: CASRARETGGEKLFF.

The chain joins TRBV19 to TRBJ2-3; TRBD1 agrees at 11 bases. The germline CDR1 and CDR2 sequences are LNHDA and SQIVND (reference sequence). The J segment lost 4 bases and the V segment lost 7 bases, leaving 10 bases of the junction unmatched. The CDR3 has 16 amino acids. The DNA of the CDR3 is TGTGCCAGTACCATGGGACAGGGGGTTTTCGCAGATACGCAGTATTTT. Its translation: CASTMGQGVFADTQYF.

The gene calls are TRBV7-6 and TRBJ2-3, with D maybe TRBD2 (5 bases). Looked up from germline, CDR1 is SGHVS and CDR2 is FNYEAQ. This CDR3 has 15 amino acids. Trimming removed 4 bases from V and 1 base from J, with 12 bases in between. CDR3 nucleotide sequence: TGTGCCAGCAGCTCCGACGACGGGGGCACAGATACGCAGTATTTT. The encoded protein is CASSSDDGGTDTQYF.

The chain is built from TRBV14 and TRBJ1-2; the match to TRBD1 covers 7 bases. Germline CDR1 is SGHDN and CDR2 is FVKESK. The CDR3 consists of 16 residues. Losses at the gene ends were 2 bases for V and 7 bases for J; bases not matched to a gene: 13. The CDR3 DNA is TGTGCCAGCAGCCAACTTACCGGACAGGCCCTATTTGGCTACACCTTC. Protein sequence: CASSQLTGQALFGYTF.

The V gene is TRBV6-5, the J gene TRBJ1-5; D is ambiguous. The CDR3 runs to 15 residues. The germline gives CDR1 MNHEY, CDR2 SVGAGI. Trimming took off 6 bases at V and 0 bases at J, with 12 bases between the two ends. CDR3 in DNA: TGTGCCAGCAGCCCTGACACCTATAGCAATCAGCCCCAGCATTTT. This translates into CASSPDTYSNQPQHF.

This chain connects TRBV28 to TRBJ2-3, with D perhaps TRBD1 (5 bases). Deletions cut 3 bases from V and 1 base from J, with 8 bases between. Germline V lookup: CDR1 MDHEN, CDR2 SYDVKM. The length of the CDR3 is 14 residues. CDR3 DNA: TGTGCCAGCAGTTTTGTAGGGGGCACAGATACGCAGTATTTT. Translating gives CASSFVGGTDTQYF. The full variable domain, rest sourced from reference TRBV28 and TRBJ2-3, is DVKVTQSSRYLVKRTGEKVFLECVQDMDHENMFWYRQDPGLGLRLIYFSYDVKMKEKGDIPEGYSVSREKKERFSLILESASTNQTSMYLCASSFVGGTDTQYFGPGTRLTVL.

This chain's CDR3 is CASSVVTGAYNEQFF. CDR3 sequence (DNA): TGTGCCAGCAGCGTAGTGACAGGGGCCTACAATGAGCAGTTCTTC. The genes are TRBV9 and TRBJ2-1, with TRBD1 matching over 8 bases. This CDR3 has 15 amino acids. The V gene's germline CDR1 is SGDLS and CDR2 YYNGEE. Germline trimming cut 0 bases from V and 2 bases from J; bases unmatched to any gene: 1. Looking up the rest from reference TRBV9 and TRBJ2-1 gives the full variable domain: DSGVTQTPKHLITATGQRVTLRCSPRSGDLSVYWYQQSLDQGLQFLIQYYNGEERAKGNILERFSAQQFPDLHSELNLSSLELGDSALYFCASSVVTGAYNEQFFGPGTRLTVL.

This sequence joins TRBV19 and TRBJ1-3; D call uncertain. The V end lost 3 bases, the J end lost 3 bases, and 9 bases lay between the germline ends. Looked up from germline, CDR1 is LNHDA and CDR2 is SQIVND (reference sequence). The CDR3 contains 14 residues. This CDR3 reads CASSMEGYGNTIYF. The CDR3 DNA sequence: TGTGCCAGTAGTATGGAAGGATATGGAAACACCATATATTTT. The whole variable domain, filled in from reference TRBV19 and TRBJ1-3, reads DGGITQSPKYLFRKEGQNVTLSCEQNLNHDAMYWYRQDPGQGLRLIYYSQIVNDFQKGDIAEGYSVSREKKESFPLTVTSAQKNPTAFYLCASSMEGYGNTIYFGEGSWLTVV.

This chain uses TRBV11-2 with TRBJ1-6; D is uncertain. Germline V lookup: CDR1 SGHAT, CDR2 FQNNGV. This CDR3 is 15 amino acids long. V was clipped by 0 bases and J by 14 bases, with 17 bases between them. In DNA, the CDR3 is TGTGCCAGCAGCTTAGATCGGTCGAGCCTTCTAACCCTCCACTTT. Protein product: CASSLDRSSLLTLHF.

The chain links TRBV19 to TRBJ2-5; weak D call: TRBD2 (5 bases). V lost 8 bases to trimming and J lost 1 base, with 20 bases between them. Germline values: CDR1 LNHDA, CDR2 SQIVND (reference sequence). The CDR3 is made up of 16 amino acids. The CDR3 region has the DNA TGTGCCAGTGCAAGAATATCGACCCGGGGCCAAGAGACCCAGTACTTC. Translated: CASARISTRGQETQYF.

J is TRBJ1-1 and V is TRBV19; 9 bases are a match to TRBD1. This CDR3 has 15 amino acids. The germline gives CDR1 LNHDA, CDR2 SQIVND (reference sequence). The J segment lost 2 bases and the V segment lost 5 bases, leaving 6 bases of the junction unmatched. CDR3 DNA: TGTGCCAGTAGTCCCCAGACAGGGGGTAACACTGAAGCTTTCTTT. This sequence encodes CASSPQTGGNTEAFF. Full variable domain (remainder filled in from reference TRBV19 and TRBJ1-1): DGGITQSPKYLFRKEGQNVTLSCEQNLNHDAMYWYRQDPGQGLRLIYYSQIVNDFQKGDIAEGYSVSREKKESFPLTVTSAQKNPTAFYLCASSPQTGGNTEAFFGQGTRLTVV.

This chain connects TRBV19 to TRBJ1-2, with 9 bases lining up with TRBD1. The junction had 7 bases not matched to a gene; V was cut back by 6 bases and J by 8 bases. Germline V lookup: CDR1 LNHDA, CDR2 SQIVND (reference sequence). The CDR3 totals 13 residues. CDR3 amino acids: CASSDRGSDGYTF. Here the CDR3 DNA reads TGTGCCAGTAGCGACAGGGGGTCGGACGGCTACACCTTC.

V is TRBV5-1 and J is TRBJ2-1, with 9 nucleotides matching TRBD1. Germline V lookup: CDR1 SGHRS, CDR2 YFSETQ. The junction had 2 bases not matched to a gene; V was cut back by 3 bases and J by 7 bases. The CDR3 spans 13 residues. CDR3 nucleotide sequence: TGCGCCAGCAGCTACGACAGGGGGAATGAGCAGTTCTTC. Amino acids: CASSYDRGNEQFF.

The CDR3 protein is CASSVSIAGGSDTQYF. The CDR3 region has the DNA TGTGCCAGCAGCGTTTCGATAGCGGGGGGTTCAGATACGCAGTATTTT. This chain links TRBV9 with TRBJ2-3; 10 bases fit TRBD2. The junction had 7 bases not matched to a gene; V was cut back by 2 bases and J by 4 bases. The CDR3 spans 16 residues. Germline CDR1 reads SGDLS; CDR2 reads YYNGEE.